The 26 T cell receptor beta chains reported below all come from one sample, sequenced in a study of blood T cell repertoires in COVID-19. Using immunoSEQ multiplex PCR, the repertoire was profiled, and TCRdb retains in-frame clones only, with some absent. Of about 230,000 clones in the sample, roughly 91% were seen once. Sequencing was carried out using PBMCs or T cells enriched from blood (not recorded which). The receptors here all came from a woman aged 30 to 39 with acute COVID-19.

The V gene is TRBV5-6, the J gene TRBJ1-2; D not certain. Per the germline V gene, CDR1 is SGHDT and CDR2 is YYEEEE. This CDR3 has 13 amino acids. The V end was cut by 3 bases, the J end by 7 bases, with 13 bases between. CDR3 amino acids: CASSWQPSGGYTF. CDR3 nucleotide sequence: TGTGCCAGCAGCTGGCAACCCTCGGGTGGCTACACCTTC. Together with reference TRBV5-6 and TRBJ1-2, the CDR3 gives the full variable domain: DAGVTQSPTHLIKTRGQQVTLRCSPKSGHDTVSWYQQALGQGPQFIFQYYEEEERQRGNFPDRFSGHQFPNYSSELNVNALLLGDSALYLCASSWQPSGGYTFGSGTRLTVV.

This CDR3 reads CASSPLPTATNEKLFF. Written as DNA, the CDR3 is TGTGCCAGCAGCCCCCTGCCGACAGCAACTAATGAAAAACTGTTTTTT. This rearrangement joins TRBV7-8 to TRBJ1-4, with a possible D match to TRBD1 (5 bases). The CDR3 length is 16 residues. From germline, CDR1 is SGHVS and CDR2 FQNEAQ. V was cut by 5 bases and J by 0 bases, with 13 bases left in between.

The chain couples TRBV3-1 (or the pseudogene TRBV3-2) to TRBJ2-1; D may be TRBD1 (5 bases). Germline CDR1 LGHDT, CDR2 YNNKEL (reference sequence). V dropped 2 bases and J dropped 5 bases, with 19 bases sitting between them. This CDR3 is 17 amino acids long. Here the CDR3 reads CASSQPSTGRANNEQFF. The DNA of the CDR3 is TGTGCCAGCAGCCAACCTTCTACGGGCAGGGCGAACAATGAGCAGTTCTTC.

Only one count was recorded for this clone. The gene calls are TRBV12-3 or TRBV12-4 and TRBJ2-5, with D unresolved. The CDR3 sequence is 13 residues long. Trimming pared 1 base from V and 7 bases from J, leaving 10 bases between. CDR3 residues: CASSLGARGTQYF. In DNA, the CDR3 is TGTGCCAGCAGTTTAGGAGCCAGAGGGACCCAGTACTTC.

The CDR3 loop reads CSASRGADEQYF. The CDR3 DNA reads TGCAGTGCTAGTCGTGGGGCAGACGAGCAGTACTTC. This chain uses TRBV20-1 with TRBJ2-7, with D possibly matching TRBD1 (5 bases). This CDR3 has 12 residues. Germline lookup yields CDR1 DFQATT and CDR2 SNEGSKA (reference sequence). V dropped 3 bases and J dropped 5 bases, with 11 bases sitting between them.

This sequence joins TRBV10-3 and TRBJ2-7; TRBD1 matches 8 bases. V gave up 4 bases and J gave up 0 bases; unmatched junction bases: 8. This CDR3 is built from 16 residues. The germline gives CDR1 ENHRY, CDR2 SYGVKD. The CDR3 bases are TGTGCCATCAGTGCACCAGACAGGGGAGGCTCCTACGAGCAGTACTTC. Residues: CAISAPDRGGSYEQYF.

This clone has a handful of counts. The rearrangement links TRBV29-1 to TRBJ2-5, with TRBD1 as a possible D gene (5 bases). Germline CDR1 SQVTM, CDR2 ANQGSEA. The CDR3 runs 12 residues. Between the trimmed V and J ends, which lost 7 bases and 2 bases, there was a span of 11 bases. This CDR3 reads CSAEYRQETQYF. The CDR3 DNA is TGCAGCGCGGAGTACAGGCAAGAGACCCAGTACTTC.

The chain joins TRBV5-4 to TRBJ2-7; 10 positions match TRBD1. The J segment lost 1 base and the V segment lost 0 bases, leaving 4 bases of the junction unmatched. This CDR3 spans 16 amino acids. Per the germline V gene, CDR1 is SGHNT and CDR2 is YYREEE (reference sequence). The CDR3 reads CASSLGGTGVSYEQYF. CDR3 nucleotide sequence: TGTGCCAGCAGCTTGGGAGGGACAGGGGTTTCCTACGAGCAGTACTTC.

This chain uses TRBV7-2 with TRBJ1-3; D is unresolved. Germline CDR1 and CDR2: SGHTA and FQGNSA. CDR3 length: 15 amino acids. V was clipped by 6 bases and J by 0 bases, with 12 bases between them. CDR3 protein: CASRPIGISGNTIYF. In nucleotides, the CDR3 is TGTGCCAGCAGACCTATCGGGATCTCTGGAAACACCATATATTTT.

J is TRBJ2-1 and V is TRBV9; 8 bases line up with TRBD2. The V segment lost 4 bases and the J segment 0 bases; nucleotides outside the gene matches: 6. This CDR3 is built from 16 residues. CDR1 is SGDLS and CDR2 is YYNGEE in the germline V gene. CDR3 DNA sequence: TGTGCCAGCAGCATTCGACTAGCGAGCTCCTACAATGAGCAGTTCTTC. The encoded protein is CASSIRLASSYNEQFF.

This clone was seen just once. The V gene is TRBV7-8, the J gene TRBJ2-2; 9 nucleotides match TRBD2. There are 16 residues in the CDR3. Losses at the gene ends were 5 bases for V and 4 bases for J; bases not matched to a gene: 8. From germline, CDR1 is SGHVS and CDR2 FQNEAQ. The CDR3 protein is CASSPGGLARTGELFF. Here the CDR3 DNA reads TGTGCCAGCAGCCCCGGCGGACTAGCGCGCACCGGGGAGCTGTTTTTT.

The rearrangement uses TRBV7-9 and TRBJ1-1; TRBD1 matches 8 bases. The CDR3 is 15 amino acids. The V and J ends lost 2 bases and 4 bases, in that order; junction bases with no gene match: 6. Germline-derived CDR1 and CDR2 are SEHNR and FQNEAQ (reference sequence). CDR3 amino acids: CASSLSRGRGTEAFF. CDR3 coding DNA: TGTGCCAGCAGCTTAAGCAGGGGGCGCGGCACTGAAGCTTTCTTT.

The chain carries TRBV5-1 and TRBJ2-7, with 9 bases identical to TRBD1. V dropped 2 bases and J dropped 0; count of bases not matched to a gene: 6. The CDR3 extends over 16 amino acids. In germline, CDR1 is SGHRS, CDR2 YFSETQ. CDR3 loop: CASSFKTGGFSYEQYF. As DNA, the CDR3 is TGCGCCAGCAGCTTCAAAACAGGGGGCTTCTCCTACGAGCAGTACTTC.

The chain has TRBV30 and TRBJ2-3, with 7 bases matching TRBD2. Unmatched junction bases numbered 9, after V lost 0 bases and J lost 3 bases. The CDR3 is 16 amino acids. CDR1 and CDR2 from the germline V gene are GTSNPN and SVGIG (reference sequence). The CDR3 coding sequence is TGTGCCTGGAGTGTACTCGGAGGGCGGGGGACAGATACGCAGTATTTT. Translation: CAWSVLGGRGTDTQYF.

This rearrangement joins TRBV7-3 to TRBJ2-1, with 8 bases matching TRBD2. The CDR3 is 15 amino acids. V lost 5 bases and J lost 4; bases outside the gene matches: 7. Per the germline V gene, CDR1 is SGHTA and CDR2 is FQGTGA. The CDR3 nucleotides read TGTGCCAGCAGCCCTACTAGCGGCCCATACAATGAGCAGTTCTTC. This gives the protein CASSPTSGPYNEQFF.

The CDR3 loop is CASSQEWRSNTEAFF. The CDR3 DNA sequence: TGTGCCAGCAGCCAAGAATGGCGGTCGAACACTGAAGCTTTCTTT. The genes are TRBV4-2 and TRBJ1-1, with D unclear. The CDR3 consists of 15 residues. V gave up 0 bases and J gave up 1 base, with 9 bases separating them. Germline CDR1 and CDR2: LGHNA and YNFKEQ.

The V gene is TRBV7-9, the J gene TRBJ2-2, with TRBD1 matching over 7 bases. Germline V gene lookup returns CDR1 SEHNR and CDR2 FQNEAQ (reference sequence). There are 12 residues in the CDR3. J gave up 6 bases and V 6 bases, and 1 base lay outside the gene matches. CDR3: CASSTGAGELFF. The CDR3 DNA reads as TGTGCCAGCAGTACAGGGGCCGGGGAGCTGTTTTTT. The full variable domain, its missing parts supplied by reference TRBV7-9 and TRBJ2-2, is DTGVSQNPRHKITKRGQNVTFRCDPISEHNRLYWYRQTLGQGPEFLTYFQNEAQLEKSRLLSDRFSAERPKGSFSTLEIQRTEQGDSAMYLCASSTGAGELFFGEGSRLTVL.

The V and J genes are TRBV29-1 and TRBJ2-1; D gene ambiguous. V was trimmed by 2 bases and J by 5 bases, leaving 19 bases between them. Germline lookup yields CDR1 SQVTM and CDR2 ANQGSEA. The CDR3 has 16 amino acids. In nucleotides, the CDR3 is TGCAGCGTTGAACTGCGGTCTTTTTACCACAACAATGAGCAGTTCTTC. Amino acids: CSVELRSFYHNNEQFF.

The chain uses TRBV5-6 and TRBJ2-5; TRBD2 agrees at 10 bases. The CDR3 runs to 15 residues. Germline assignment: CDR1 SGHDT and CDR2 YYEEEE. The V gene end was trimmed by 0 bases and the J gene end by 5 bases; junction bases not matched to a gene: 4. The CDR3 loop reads CASSLDLAGVETQYF. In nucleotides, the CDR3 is TGTGCCAGCAGCTTGGACCTAGCGGGGGTGGAGACCCAGTACTTC.

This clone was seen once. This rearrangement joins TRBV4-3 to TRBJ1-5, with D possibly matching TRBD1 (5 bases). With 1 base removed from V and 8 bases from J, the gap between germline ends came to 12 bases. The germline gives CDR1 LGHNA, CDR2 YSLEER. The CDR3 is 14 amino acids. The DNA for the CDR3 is TGCGCCAGCAGCCAAGGGGGCGGCCGGGAGCCCCAGCATTTT. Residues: CASSQGGGREPQHF.

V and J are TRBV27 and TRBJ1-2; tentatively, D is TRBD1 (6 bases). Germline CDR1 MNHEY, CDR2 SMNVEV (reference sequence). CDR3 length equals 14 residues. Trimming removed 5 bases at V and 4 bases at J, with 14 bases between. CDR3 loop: CASSPTGLSYGYTF. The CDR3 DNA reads TGTGCCAGCAGTCCCACAGGGCTCAGCTATGGCTACACCTTC.

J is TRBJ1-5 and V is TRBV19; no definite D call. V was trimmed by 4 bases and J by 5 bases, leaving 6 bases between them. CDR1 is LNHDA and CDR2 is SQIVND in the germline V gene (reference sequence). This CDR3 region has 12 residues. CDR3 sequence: CASSRQDQPQHF. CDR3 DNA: TGTGCCAGTAGTAGGCAGGATCAGCCCCAGCATTTT.

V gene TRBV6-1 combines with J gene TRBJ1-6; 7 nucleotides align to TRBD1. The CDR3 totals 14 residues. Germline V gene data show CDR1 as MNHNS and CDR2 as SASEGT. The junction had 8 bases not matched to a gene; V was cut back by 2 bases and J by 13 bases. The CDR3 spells CASSEYKGGWPLHF. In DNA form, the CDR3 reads TGTGCCAGCAGTGAATATAAAGGGGGCTGGCCCCTCCACTTT.

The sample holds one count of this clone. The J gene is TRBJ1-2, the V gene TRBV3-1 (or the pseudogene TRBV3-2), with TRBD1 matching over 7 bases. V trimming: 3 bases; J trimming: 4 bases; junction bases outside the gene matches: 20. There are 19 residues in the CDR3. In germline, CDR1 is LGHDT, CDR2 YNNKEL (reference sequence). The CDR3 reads CASSQDLFGTARFFYGYTF. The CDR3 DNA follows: TGTGCCAGCAGCCAGGACCTTTTCGGGACAGCACGATTCTTCTATGGCTACACCTTC.

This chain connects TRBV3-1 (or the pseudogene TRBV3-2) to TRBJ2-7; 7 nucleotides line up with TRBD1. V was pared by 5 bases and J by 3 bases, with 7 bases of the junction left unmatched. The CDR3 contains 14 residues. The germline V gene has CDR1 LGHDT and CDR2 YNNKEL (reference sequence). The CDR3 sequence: CASSFRDRGYEQYF. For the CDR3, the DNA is TGTGCCAGCAGCTTCAGGGACAGAGGCTACGAGCAGTACTTC.

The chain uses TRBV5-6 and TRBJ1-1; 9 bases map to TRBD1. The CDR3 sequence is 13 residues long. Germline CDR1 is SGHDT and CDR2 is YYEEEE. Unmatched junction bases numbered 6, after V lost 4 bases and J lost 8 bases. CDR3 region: CASSLVDRGEAFF. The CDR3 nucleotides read TGTGCCAGCAGCCTCGTCGACAGGGGGGAAGCTTTCTTT.